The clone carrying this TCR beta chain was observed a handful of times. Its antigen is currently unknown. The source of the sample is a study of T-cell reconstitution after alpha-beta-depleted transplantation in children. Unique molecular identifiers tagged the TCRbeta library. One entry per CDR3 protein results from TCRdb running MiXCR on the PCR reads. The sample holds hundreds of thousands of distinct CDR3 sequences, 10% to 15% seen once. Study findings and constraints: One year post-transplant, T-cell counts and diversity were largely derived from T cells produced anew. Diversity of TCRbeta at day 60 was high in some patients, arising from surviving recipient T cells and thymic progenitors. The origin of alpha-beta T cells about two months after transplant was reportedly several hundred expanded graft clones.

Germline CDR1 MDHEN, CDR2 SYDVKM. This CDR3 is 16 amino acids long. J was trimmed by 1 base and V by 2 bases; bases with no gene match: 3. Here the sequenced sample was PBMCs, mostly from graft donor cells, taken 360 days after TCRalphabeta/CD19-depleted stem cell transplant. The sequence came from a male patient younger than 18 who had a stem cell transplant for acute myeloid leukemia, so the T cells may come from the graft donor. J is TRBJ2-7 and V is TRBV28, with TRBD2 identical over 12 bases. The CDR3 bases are TGTGCCAGCAGTTTAAATCTAGCGGGAGGGTCCTACGAGCAGTACTTC. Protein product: CASSLNLAGGSYEQYF.